This T cell receptor (beta chain) was observed in a study of CD8 T cells in ankylosing spondylitis. For this clonotype: Its target is not known. One junction end disagrees with the germline gene, perhaps due to a read error.

TCRdb passed the 5' RACE reads through MiXCR, listing each CDR3 protein once. The sample contains 200,000 to 250,000 distinct CDR3 sequences, about 10% of which appear only once. The CDR3 is 18 residues long. Germline CDR1 reads ENHRY; CDR2 reads SYGVKD. Notes on the study in general: Apparently characteristic of ankylosing spondylitis blood was a TCR beta motif (eight highly homologous variants). Disease-associated clonotypes exhibited CD8+ identity and were relatively infrequent in peripheral blood.

Material for sequencing was blood, either unsorted or a sorted T cell fraction (not recorded which). V is TRBV10-3 and J is TRBJ2-6, with a weak D call TRBD2 (7 bases). The receptor's source is a male donor with ankylosing spondylitis or in good health (not recorded which). The CDR3 region has the DNA TGTGCCATCACCGGGGGGCTAGCGAGTTCCTCTGGGGCCAACGTCCCGACTTTC. Translation: CAITGGLASSSGANVPTF.